The 29 T cell receptor beta chains reported below all come from one sample, sequenced in a study of CD8+ T cells in alopecia areata. Described treatment: oral pan-JAK inhibitor, 5-10 mg twice daily. Sequencing relied on a cDNA template that was reverse transcribed from extracted RNA. The protocol was immunoSEQ multiplex PCR, while the TCRdb copy is restricted to in-frame clones and leaves out a portion. The repertoire holds under 110,000 clones, with roughly 60% as singletons. The input for sequencing was CD8+ T cells sorted from blood, taken between weeks 55 and 65, from a patient treated with tofacitinib. The source is a human donor with alopecia areata.

The rearrangement links TRBV7-9 to TRBJ2-5; D remains ambiguous. The CDR3 extends over 13 amino acids. CDR1 and CDR2 from the germline V gene are SEHNR and FQNEAQ (reference sequence). Deletions cut 5 bases from V and 3 bases from J, with 10 bases between. CDR3 sequence: CASSLTRKETQYF. The CDR3 nucleotides read TGTGCCAGCAGCCTGACACGGAAAGAGACCCAGTACTTC. Based on the CDR3 plus reference TRBV7-9 and TRBJ2-5, the full variable domain is DTGVSQNPRHKITKRGQNVTFRCDPISEHNRLYWYRQTLGQGPEFLTYFQNEAQLEKSRLLSDRFSAERPKGSFSTLEIQRTEQGDSAMYLCASSLTRKETQYFGPGTRLLVL.

The V and J genes are TRBV7-3 and TRBJ1-1; possible D gene TRBD1, 6 bases. The CDR3 is made up of 13 amino acids. Trimming left V 3 bases short and J 3 bases short, with 8 bases between. CDR1 and CDR2 from the germline V gene are SGHTA and FQGTGA. The CDR3 sequence is CASSFGGHTEAFF. CDR3 DNA: TGTGCCAGCAGCTTCGGGGGCCACACTGAAGCTTTCTTT. Filled out from reference TRBV7-3 and TRBJ1-1, the complete variable domain reads GAGVSQTPSNKVTEKGKYVELRCDPISGHTALYWYRQSLGQGPEFLIYFQGTGAADDSGLPNDRFFAVRPEGSVSTLKIQRTERGDSAVYLCASSFGGHTEAFFGQGTRLTVV.

This clone turned up a few times. This chain links TRBV5-1 with TRBJ2-7, with D perhaps matching TRBD1 (5 bases). Trimming took 0 bases from V and 0 from J, leaving 16 bases between them. This CDR3 is 17 amino acids long. Germline V gene data show CDR1 as SGHRS and CDR2 as YFSETQ. In DNA, the CDR3 is TGCGCCAGCAGCTTGGTAGTATACAGGAACCCCTCCTACGAGCAGTACTTC. This encodes CASSLVVYRNPSYEQYF. The full variable domain, with the rest looked up from reference TRBV5-1 and TRBJ2-7, is KAGVTQTPRYLIKTRGQQVTLSCSPISGHRSVSWYQQTPGQGLQFLFEYFSETQRNKGNFPGRFSGRQFSNSRSEMNVSTLELGDSALYLCASSLVVYRNPSYEQYFGPGTRLTVT.

The genes are TRBV4-1 and TRBJ1-2, with TRBD1 as a possible D gene (5 bases). The germline V and J ends were trimmed by 2 bases and 4 bases, with 8 bases remaining between them. Germline V lookup: CDR1 MGHRA, CDR2 YSYEKL. This CDR3 contains 13 residues. CDR3: CASSQQGPYGYTF. CDR3 nucleotides: TGCGCCAGCAGCCAACAGGGTCCCTATGGCTACACCTTC.

V gene TRBV6-5 combines with J gene TRBJ2-5; no clear D. CDR1 is MNHEY and CDR2 is SVGAGI in the germline V gene. V was cut by 7 bases and J by 1 base, with 10 bases left in between. The CDR3 has 13 amino acids. CDR3 nucleotide sequence: TGTGCCAGCACCTCTACCCTCCAAGAGACCCAGTACTTC. Translated: CASTSTLQETQYF.

The J gene is TRBJ2-7, the V gene TRBV27; the D gene is possibly TRBD1 (6 bases). The CDR3 consists of 14 residues. The V gene lost 7 bases and the J gene lost 2 bases, with 15 bases spanning the gap. The germline V gene has CDR1 MNHEY and CDR2 SMNVEV (reference sequence). CDR3 region: CASTRVGGPYEQYF. The CDR3 DNA follows: TGTGCCAGCACCCGAGTAGGGGGTCCCTACGAGCAGTACTTC.

V is TRBV27 and J is TRBJ2-3; a weak D match, TRBD1 (6 bases). CDR3 length: 13 residues. The V gene lost 8 bases and the J gene lost 6 bases, with 15 bases spanning the gap. Germline V lookup: CDR1 MNHEY, CDR2 SMNVEV (reference sequence). The CDR3, as DNA: TGTGCCAGCCTACCGACAGGCCCCGATACGCAGTATTTT. This encodes CASLPTGPDTQYF.

CDR3 bases: TGTGCCATACCCGACGCCGGGCGGTTCACCGGGGAGCTGTTTTTT. Amino acids: CAIPDAGRFTGELFF. The genes are TRBV7-9 and TRBJ2-2; D remains unclear. The CDR3 totals 15 residues. Germline loops: CDR1 SEHNR, CDR2 FQNEAQ (reference sequence). Trimming removed 10 bases from V and 4 bases from J, with 19 bases in between.

The V and J genes are TRBV2 and TRBJ2-2; 10 nucleotides agree with TRBD1. The CDR3 is 14 amino acids. Germline CDR1 and CDR2: SNHLY and FYNNEI. The V segment lost 3 bases and the J segment 7 bases; nucleotides outside the gene matches: 2. CDR3 nucleotide sequence: TGTGCCAGCAGTGAGGGACAGGGGATCGGGGAGCTGTTTTTT. Protein sequence: CASSEGQGIGELFF. Using reference TRBV2 and TRBJ2-2 for the parts outside the CDR3, the full variable domain is EPEVTQTPSHQVTQMGQEVILRCVPISNHLYFYWYRQILGQKVEFLVSFYNNEISEKSEIFDDQFSVERPDGSNFTLKIRSTKLEDSAMYFCASSEGQGIGELFFGEGSRLTVL.

The J gene is TRBJ2-3, the V gene TRBV7-8, with D perhaps TRBD1 (6 bases). V dropped 5 bases and J dropped 0 bases, with 9 bases sitting between them. Germline CDR1 and CDR2: SGHVS and FQNEAQ. CDR3 size: 14 residues. As DNA, the CDR3 is TGTGCCAGCAGCCCCAGGGGAAGCACAGATACGCAGTATTTT. Encoded protein: CASSPRGSTDTQYF.

The V and J genes are TRBV7-9 and TRBJ2-2, with D perhaps TRBD1 (6 bases). The CDR3 runs 16 residues. V dropped 5 bases and J dropped 3 bases, with 16 bases sitting between them. In germline, CDR1 is SEHNR, CDR2 FQNEAQ (reference sequence). DNA of the CDR3: TGTGCCAGCAGCATCCTACAGGGTCCCCACACCGGGGAGCTGTTTTTT. This gives the protein CASSILQGPHTGELFF. Full variable domain (remainder filled in from reference TRBV7-9 and TRBJ2-2): DTGVSQNPRHKITKRGQNVTFRCDPISEHNRLYWYRQTLGQGPEFLTYFQNEAQLEKSRLLSDRFSAERPKGSFSTLEIQRTEQGDSAMYLCASSILQGPHTGELFFGEGSRLTVL.

This rearrangement joins TRBV30 to TRBJ1-5; D gene unclear. This CDR3 region has 12 residues. Germline V lookup: CDR1 GTSNPN, CDR2 SVGIG (reference sequence). Trimming shortened V by 1 base and J by 3 bases, and 4 bases separated the two germline ends. In DNA form, the CDR3 reads TGTGCCTGGAGTGACTTCAATCAGCCCCAGCATTTT. Protein sequence: CAWSDFNQPQHF.

The chain joins TRBV7-9 to TRBJ2-5, with a possible D match to TRBD1 (6 bases). Germline CDR1 reads SEHNR; CDR2 reads FQNEAQ (reference sequence). V was trimmed by 5 bases and J by 3 bases, leaving 25 bases between them. The CDR3 is 18 amino acids. The CDR3 DNA sequence: TGTGCCAGCAGCCCCCGAGCCCCTGACAGGTGGGAGAAAGAGACCCAGTACTTC. Protein sequence: CASSPRAPDRWEKETQYF.

J is TRBJ2-1 and V is TRBV7-9; D possibly corresponds to TRBD2 (7 bases). The germline gives CDR1 SEHNR, CDR2 FQNEAQ (reference sequence). The CDR3 has 16 residues. V was trimmed by 0 bases and J by 4 bases, leaving 13 bases between them. CDR3 nucleotide sequence: TGTGCCAGCAGCTTAGCGGACGGGGGGACATACAATGAGCAGTTCTTC. Encoded protein: CASSLADGGTYNEQFF.

The CDR3, as DNA: TGTGCCAGCAGCCCAGGCTTGGGACAGGTCATAGCCAAAAACATTCAGTACTTC. Translated: CASSPGLGQVIAKNIQYF. The chain employs TRBV14 and TRBJ2-4, with 8 bases matching TRBD1. The V segment lost 4 bases and the J segment 0 bases; nucleotides outside the gene matches: 11. Germline V gives CDR1 SGHDN, CDR2 FVKESK. This CDR3 spans 18 amino acids.

The chain links TRBV5-1 to TRBJ1-6; D is possibly TRBD1 (5 bases). Germline CDR1 reads SGHRS; CDR2 reads YFSETQ. The CDR3 consists of 14 residues. The V end lost 0 bases, the J end lost 7 bases, and 8 bases lay between the germline ends. For the CDR3, the DNA is TGCGCCAGCAGCTTGGAACAGGCCAATTCACCCCTCCACTTT. Residues: CASSLEQANSPLHF.

V and J are TRBV7-9 and TRBJ2-1, with D tentatively TRBD1 (5 bases). V was shortened by 4 bases and J by 8 bases, with 12 bases between the two germline ends. The CDR3 is made up of 13 amino acids. The germline CDR1 and CDR2 sequences are SEHNR and FQNEAQ (reference sequence). The CDR3 spells CASSSPQGDEQFF. CDR3 sequence (DNA): TGTGCCAGCAGCTCCCCGCAGGGCGATGAGCAGTTCTTC.

The J gene is TRBJ2-1, the V gene TRBV28, with 7 bases aligning to TRBD2. The CDR3 runs 15 residues. The ends lost 3 bases at V and 9 bases at J; junction bases unmatched: 11. Germline assignment: CDR1 MDHEN and CDR2 SYDVKM. The CDR3 loop is CASSFVGAGFSEQFF. CDR3 nucleotide sequence: TGTGCCAGCAGTTTCGTGGGAGCGGGGTTCAGTGAGCAGTTCTTC. The whole variable domain, filled in from reference TRBV28 and TRBJ2-1, reads DVKVTQSSRYLVKRTGEKVFLECVQDMDHENMFWYRQDPGLGLRLIYFSYDVKMKEKGDIPEGYSVSREKKERFSLILESASTNQTSMYLCASSFVGAGFSEQFFGPGTRLTVL.

This clone was counted a few times. The genes are TRBV29-1 and TRBJ2-7; the D gene is possibly TRBD1 (6 bases). CDR3 size: 13 residues. Germline V gene sequence: CDR1 SQVTM, CDR2 ANQGSEA. V shed 4 bases and J shed 1 base, with 11 bases lying between them. In DNA form, the CDR3 reads TGCAGCGTTGGGGCAGGGGATTCCTACGAGCAGTACTTC. This encodes CSVGAGDSYEQYF.

This chain joins TRBV4-1 and TRBJ2-7, with D unresolved. Per the germline V gene, CDR1 is MGHRA and CDR2 is YSYEKL. V was shortened by 0 bases and J by 2 bases, with 11 bases between the two germline ends. The CDR3 has 15 residues. CDR3 sequence: CASSQEVPEPYEQYF. The CDR3 coding sequence is TGCGCCAGCAGCCAAGAAGTCCCGGAACCCTACGAGCAGTACTTC.

The chain employs TRBV18 and TRBJ2-7, with D perhaps matching TRBD1 (6 bases). The CDR3 has 14 amino acids. From germline, CDR1 is KGHSH and CDR2 LQKENI. The V end lost 2 bases, the J end lost 0 bases, and 8 bases lay between the germline ends. This CDR3 is CASSPGTLSYEQYF. CDR3 nucleotides: TGTGCCAGCTCACCAGGGACACTCTCCTACGAGCAGTACTTC.

This clone has only a few counts. The chain uses TRBV27 and TRBJ2-7; a weak D match, TRBD2 (6 bases). The CDR3 consists of 13 residues. CDR1 is MNHEY and CDR2 is SMNVEV in the germline V gene (reference sequence). Deletions cut 7 bases from V and 9 bases from J, with 19 bases between. CDR3 nucleotides: TGTGCCAGCACTTCTGGGCGGCTGGAGGGGCAGTACTTC. It translates to CASTSGRLEGQYF.

The rearrangement joins TRBV13 to TRBJ2-5; weak D call: TRBD2 (6 bases). This CDR3 spans 13 amino acids. The germline V gene has CDR1 PRHDT and CDR2 FYEKMQ (reference sequence). Between the trimmed V and J ends, which lost 5 bases and 7 bases, there was a span of 14 bases. The CDR3 is CASSPWTGGTQYF. The DNA for the CDR3 is TGTGCCAGCAGCCCCTGGACCGGGGGGACCCAGTACTTC. The full variable domain, its missing parts supplied by reference TRBV13 and TRBJ2-5, is AAGVIQSPRHLIKEKRETATLKCYPIPRHDTVYWYQQGPGQDPQFLISFYEKMQSDKGSIPDRFSAQQFSDYHSELNMSSLELGDSALYFCASSPWTGGTQYFGPGTRLLVL.

Comments on this clone: The same CDR3 can be traced to other DNA sequences in this sample. The chain links TRBV7-9 to TRBJ1-5, with D unclear. Germline assignment: CDR1 SEHNR and CDR2 FQNEAQ (reference sequence). Trimming cost V 1 base and J 4 bases, with 2 bases left between them. This CDR3 is 12 amino acids long. The CDR3 sequence is CASSLGNQPQHF. Written as DNA, the CDR3 is TGTGCCAGCAGCTTAGGGAATCAGCCCCAGCATTTT.

This clone came up a few times. The V gene is TRBV5-6, the J gene TRBJ2-7; D is possibly TRBD2 (5 bases). The CDR3 has 13 amino acids. Trimming removed 4 bases at V and 4 bases at J, with 12 bases between. Germline assignment: CDR1 SGHDT and CDR2 YYEEEE. CDR3 loop: CASSIMGAYEQYF. The CDR3 nucleotides are TGTGCCAGCAGCATCATGGGAGCTTACGAGCAGTACTTC.

On this clone itself: Other DNA sequences of this sample code for an identical CDR3. The V call is TRBV7-9, the J call TRBJ2-7; D is ambiguous. The CDR3 loop spans 11 amino acids. The V end lost 5 bases, the J end lost 4 bases, and 6 bases lay between the germline ends. CDR1 and CDR2 from the germline V gene are SEHNR and FQNEAQ (reference sequence). The CDR3 DNA is TGTGCCAGCAGCCCAAATTACGAGCAGTACTTC. This gives the protein CASSPNYEQYF.

V and J are TRBV5-6 and TRBJ1-5, with 10 bases matching TRBD1. Trimming cost V 0 bases and J 2 bases; bases outside gene matches: 2. Germline-derived CDR1 and CDR2 are SGHDT and YYEEEE. The CDR3 has 16 residues. This chain's CDR3 is CASSLGTGGGNQPQHF. The CDR3 nucleotides read TGTGCCAGCAGCTTGGGGACAGGGGGTGGCAATCAGCCCCAGCATTTT.

The chain uses TRBV14 and TRBJ2-7; D is possibly TRBD1 (5 bases). Trimming removed 5 bases from V and 1 base from J, with 9 bases in between. Germline V gene data show CDR1 as SGHDN and CDR2 as FVKESK. CDR3 length: 13 amino acids. In nucleotides, the CDR3 is TGTGCCAGCAGCTCAAGACAGTCCTACGAGCAGTACTTC. It encodes CASSSRQSYEQYF. Looking up the rest from reference TRBV14 and TRBJ2-7 gives the full variable domain: EAGVTQFPSHSVIEKGQTVTLRCDPISGHDNLYWYRRVMGKEIKFLLHFVKESKQDESGMPNNRFLAERTGGTYSTLKVQPAELEDSGVYFCASSSRQSYEQYFGPGTRLTVT.

CDR3 residues: CASSELGTSGVGTQYF. Written as DNA, the CDR3 is TGTGCCAGCAGTGAATTGGGGACTAGCGGGGTGGGGACCCAGTACTTC. The J gene is TRBJ2-5, the V gene TRBV2; TRBD2 agrees at 13 bases. The CDR3 sequence is 16 residues long. V trimming: 2 bases; J trimming: 7 bases; junction bases outside the gene matches: 7. Germline CDR1 reads SNHLY; CDR2 reads FYNNEI.